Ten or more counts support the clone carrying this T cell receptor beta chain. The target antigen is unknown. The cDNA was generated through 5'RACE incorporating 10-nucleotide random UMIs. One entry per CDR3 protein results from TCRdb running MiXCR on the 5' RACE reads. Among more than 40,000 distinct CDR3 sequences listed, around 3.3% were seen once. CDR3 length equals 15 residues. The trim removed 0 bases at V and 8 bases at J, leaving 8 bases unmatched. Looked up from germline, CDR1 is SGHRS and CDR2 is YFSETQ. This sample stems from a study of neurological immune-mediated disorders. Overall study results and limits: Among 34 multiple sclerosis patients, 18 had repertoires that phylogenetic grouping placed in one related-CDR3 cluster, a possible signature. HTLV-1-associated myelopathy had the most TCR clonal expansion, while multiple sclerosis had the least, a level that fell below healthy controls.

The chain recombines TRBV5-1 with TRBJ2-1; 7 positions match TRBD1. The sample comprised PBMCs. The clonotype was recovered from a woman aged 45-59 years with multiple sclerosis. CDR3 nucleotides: TGCGCCAGCAGCTTGGGAAGAACAGGGGTTGATGAGCAGTTCTTC. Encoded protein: CASSLGRTGVDEQFF.